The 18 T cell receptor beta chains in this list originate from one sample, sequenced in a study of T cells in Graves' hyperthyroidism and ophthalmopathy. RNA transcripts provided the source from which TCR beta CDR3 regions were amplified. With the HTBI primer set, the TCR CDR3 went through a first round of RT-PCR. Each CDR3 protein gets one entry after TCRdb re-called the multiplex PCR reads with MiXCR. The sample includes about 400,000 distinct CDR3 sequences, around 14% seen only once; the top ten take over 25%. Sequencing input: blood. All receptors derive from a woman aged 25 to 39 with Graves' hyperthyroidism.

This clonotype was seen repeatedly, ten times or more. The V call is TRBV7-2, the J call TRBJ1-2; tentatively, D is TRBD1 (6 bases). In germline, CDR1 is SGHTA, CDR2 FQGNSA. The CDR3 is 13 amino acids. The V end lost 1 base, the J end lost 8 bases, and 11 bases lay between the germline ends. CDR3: CASSLEGGSGYTF. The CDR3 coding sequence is TGTGCCAGCAGCTTAGAGGGGGGCTCGGGCTACACCTTC.

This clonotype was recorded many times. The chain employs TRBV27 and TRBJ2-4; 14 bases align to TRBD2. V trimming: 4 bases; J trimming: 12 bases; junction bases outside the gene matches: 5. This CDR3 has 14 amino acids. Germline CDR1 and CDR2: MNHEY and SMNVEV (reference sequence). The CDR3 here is CASSSRTSGRTQYF. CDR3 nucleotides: TGTGCCAGCAGTTCTAGGACTAGCGGGAGGACTCAGTACTTC.

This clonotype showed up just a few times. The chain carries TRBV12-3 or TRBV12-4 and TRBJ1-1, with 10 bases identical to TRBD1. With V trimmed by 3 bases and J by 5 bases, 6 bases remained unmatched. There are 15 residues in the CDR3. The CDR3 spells CASSLVTGGMTEAFF. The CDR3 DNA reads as TGTGCCAGCAGTTTGGTGACAGGGGGCATGACTGAAGCTTTCTTT.

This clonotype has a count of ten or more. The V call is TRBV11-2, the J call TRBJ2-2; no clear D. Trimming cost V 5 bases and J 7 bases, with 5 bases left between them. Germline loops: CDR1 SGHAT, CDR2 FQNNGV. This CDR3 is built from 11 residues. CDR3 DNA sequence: TGTGCCAGCAGCCCCCGCGGGGAGCTGTTTTTT. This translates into CASSPRGELFF.

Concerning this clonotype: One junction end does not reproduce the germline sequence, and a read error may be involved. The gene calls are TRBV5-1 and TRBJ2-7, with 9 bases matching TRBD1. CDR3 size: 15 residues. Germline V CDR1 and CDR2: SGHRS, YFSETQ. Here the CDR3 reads CASSLVQGAFYKQYF. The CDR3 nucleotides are TGCGCCAGCAGCTTGGTACAGGGGGCGTTCTACAAGCAGTACTTC.

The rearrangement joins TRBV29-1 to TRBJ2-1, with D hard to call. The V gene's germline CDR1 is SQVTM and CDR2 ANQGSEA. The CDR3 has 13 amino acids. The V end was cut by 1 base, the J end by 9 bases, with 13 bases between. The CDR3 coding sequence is TGCAGCGTTGAAGTTTCCGCCTGGGGTGAGCAGTTCTTC. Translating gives CSVEVSAWGEQFF.

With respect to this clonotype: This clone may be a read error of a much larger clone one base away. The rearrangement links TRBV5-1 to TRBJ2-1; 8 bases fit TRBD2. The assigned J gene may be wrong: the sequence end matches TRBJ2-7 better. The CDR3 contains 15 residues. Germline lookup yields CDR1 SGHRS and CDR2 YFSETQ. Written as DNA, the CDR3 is TGCGCCAGCAGCCCGGTGGCGGGGGGCTACAATGAGCAGTACTTC. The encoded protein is CASSPVAGGYNEQYF.

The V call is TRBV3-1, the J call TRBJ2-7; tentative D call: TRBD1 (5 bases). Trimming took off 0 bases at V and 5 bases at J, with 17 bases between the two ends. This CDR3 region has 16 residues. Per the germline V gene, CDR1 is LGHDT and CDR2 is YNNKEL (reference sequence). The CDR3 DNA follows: TGTGCCAGCAGCCAAGATCCCCGTGCAGGGTCCCACGAGCAGTACTTC. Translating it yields CASSQDPRAGSHEQYF.

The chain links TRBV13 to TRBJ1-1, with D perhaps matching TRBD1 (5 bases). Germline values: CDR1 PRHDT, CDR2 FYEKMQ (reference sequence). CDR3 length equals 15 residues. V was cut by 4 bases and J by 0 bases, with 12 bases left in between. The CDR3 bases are TGTGCCAGCAGCTACGAGGGGAGTATGAACACTGAAGCTTTCTTT. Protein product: CASSYEGSMNTEAFF.

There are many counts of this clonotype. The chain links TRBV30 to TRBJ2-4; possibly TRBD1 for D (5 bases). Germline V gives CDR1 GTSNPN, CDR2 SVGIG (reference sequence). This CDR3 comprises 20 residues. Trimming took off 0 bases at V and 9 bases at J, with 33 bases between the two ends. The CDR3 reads CAWSVPPSRVGVKVSSIQYF. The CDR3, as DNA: TGTGCCTGGAGTGTACCTCCGTCGCGCGTAGGGGTTAAGGTTTCGAGCATTCAGTACTTC.

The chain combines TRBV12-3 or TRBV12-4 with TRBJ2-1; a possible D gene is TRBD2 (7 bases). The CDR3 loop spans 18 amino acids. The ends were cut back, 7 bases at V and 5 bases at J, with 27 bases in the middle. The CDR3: CASTRRLVGRGLNNEQFF. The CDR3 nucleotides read TGTGCCAGCACCCGGCGGCTAGTAGGGCGGGGGCTGAACAATGAGCAGTTCTTC.

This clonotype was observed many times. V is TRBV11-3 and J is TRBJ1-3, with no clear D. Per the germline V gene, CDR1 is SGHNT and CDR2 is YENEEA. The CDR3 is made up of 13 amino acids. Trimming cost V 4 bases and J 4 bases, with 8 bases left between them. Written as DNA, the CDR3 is TGTGCCAGCAGCTCCCAGTGGGGAAACACCATATATTTT. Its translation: CASSSQWGNTIYF.

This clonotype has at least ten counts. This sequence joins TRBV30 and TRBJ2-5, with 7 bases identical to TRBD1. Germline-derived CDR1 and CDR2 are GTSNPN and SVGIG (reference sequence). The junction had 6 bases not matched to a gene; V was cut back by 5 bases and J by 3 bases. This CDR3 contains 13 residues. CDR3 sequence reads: CAWGDSPKETQYF. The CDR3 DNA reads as TGTGCCTGGGGGGACAGCCCGAAAGAGACCCAGTACTTC.

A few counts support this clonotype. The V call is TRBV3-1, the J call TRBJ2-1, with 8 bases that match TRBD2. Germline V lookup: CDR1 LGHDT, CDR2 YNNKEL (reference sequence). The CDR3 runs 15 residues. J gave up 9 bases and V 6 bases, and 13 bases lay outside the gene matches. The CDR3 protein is CASRRTSGPVGEQFF. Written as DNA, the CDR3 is TGTGCCAGCAGACGTACTAGCGGACCGGTTGGTGAGCAGTTCTTC.

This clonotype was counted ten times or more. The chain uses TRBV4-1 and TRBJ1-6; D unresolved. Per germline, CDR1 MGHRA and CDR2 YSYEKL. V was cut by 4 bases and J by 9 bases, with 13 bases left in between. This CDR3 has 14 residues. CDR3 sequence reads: CASSLGVEGSPLHF. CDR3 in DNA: TGCGCCAGCAGCCTTGGGGTGGAAGGTTCACCCCTCCACTTT.

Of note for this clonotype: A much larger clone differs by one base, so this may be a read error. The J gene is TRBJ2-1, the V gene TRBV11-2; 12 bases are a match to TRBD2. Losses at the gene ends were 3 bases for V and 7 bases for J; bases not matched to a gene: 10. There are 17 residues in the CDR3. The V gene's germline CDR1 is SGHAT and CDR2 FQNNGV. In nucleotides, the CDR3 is TGTGCCAGCAGCTTGATCCGGACTAGCGGGATTCGTAATGAGCAGTTCTTC. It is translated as CASSLIRTSGIRNEQFF.

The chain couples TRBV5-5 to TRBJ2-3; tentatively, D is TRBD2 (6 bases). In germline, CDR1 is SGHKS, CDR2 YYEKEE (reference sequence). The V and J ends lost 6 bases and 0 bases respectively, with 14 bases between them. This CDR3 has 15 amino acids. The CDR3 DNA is TGTGCCAGCACCATGGAGGGACTTAGCACAGATACGCAGTATTTT. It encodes CASTMEGLSTDTQYF.

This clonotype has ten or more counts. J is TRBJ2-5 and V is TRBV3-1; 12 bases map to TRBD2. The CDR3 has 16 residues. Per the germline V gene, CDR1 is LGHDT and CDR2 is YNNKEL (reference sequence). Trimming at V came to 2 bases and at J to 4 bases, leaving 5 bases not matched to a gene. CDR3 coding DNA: TGTGCCAGCAGCCAACTAGCGGGAGGGCCGATAGAGACCCAGTACTTC. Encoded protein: CASSQLAGGPIETQYF.